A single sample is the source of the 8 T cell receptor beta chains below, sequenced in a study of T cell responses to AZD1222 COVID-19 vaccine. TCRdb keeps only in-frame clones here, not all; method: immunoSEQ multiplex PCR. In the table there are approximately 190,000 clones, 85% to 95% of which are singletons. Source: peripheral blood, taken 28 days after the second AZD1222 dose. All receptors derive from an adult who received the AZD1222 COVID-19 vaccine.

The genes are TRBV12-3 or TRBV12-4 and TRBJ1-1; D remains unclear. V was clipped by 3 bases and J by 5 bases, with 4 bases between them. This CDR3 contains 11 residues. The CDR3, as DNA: TGTGCCAGCAGTTTTAGAACTGAAGCTTTCTTT. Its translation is CASSFRTEAFF.

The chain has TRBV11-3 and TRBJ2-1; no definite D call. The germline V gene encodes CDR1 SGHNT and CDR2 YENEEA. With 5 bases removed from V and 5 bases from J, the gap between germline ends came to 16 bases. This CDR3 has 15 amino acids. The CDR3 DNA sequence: TGTGCCAGCAGCATCCTTTCGGGCAGACACAATGAGCAGTTCTTC. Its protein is CASSILSGRHNEQFF.

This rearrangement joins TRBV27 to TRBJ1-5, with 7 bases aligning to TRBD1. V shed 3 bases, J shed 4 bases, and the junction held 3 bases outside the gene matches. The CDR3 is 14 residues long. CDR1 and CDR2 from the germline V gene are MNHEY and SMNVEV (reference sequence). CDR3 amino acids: CASSFGDRNQPQHF. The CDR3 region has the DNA TGTGCCAGCAGTTTCGGGGACAGAAATCAGCCCCAGCATTTT.

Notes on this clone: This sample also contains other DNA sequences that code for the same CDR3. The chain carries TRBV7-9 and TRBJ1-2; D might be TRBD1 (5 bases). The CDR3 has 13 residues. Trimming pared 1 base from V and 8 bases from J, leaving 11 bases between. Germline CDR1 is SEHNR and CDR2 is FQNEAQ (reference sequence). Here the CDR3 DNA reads TGTGCCAGCAGCTTAGATGGGGGTGGAGGCTACACCTTC. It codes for CASSLDGGGGYTF.

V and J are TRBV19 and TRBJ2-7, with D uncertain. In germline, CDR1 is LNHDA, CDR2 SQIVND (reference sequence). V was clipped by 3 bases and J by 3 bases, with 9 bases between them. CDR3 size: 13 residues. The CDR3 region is CASSISPVYEQYF. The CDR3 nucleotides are TGTGCCAGTAGTATCTCCCCGGTCTACGAGCAGTACTTC.

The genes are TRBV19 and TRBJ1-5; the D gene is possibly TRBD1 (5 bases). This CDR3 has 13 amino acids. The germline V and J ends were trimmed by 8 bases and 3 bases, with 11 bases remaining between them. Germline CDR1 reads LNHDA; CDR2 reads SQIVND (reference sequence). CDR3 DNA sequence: TGTGCCAGTCACAGGTTTCCCAATCAGCCCCAGCATTTT. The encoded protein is CASHRFPNQPQHF. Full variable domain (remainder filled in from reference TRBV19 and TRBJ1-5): DGGITQSPKYLFRKEGQNVTLSCEQNLNHDAMYWYRQDPGQGLRLIYYSQIVNDFQKGDIAEGYSVSREKKESFPLTVTSAQKNPTAFYLCASHRFPNQPQHFGDGTRLSIL.

CDR3 residues: CASKVGTDYNSPLHF. DNA of the CDR3: TGTGCCAGCAAGGTCGGGACAGACTATAATTCACCCCTCCACTTT. This sequence joins TRBV2 and TRBJ1-6; 7 nucleotides line up with TRBD1. CDR3 length: 15 amino acids. Germline V gives CDR1 SNHLY, CDR2 FYNNEI. Trimming took 7 bases from V and 3 from J; bases not matched to a gene: 6.

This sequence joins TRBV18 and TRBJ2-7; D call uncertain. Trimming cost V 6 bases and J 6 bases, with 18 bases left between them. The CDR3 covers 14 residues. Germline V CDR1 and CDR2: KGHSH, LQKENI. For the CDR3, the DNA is TGTGCCAGCTCCTATATTGATGCAGGCCCCGAGCAGTACTTC. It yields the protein CASSYIDAGPEQYF.